The 20 T cell receptor beta chains reported below all come from one sample, sequenced in a study of T cells in Graves' hyperthyroidism and ophthalmopathy. RNA transcripts gave rise to amplified TCR beta CDR3 regions. The HTBI primer set drove a first-round RT-PCR of the TCR CDR3. TCRdb analysed the multiplex PCR reads with MiXCR anew, one entry per CDR3 protein. The sample contains 600,000 to 650,000 distinct CDR3 sequences, roughly 20% of which appear only once. Material: blood. The receptor source for this set is a man aged 30 to 45 with Graves' ophthalmopathy.

V gene TRBV6-1 combines with J gene TRBJ1-5; 11 positions agree with TRBD1. V lost 0 bases, J lost 5 bases, and 9 bases stayed unmatched. CDR1 MNHNS and CDR2 SASEGT come from the germline V gene. This CDR3 is built from 18 residues. CDR3 coding DNA: TGTGCCAGCAGTGAAGCAGTCCTAAGGACAGGGGGCGATCAGCCCCAGCATTTT. This codes for CASSEAVLRTGGDQPQHF.

This clonotype was seen ten or more times. V and J are TRBV6-2 or TRBV6-3 and TRBJ1-1; D unresolved. V dropped 6 bases and J dropped 1 base, with 9 bases sitting between them. CDR3 size: 13 residues. The germline V gene has CDR1 MNHEY and CDR2 SVGEGT. The CDR3 loop reads CASRKGPNTEAFF. CDR3 coding DNA: TGTGCCAGCAGGAAGGGCCCGAACACTGAAGCTTTCTTT.

This clonotype showed up many times. The V and J genes are TRBV11-3 and TRBJ2-3; 13 nucleotides agree with TRBD2. Germline values: CDR1 SGHNT, CDR2 YENEEA. With 5 bases clipped from V and 5 bases from J, the junction kept 4 bases outside the gene matches. The CDR3 sequence is 15 residues long. The CDR3 nucleotides read TGTGCCAGCAGCCCCCGGACTAGCGGGAGAGATACGCAGTATTTT. Translation: CASSPRTSGRDTQYF.

In regard to this clonotype: The junction shows a germline mismatch at one end, possibly a read error. The V gene is TRBV7-3, the J gene TRBJ2-3, with D tentatively TRBD1 (5 bases). The V gene's germline CDR1 is SGHTA and CDR2 FQGTGA. This CDR3 has 14 amino acids. The CDR3 region has the DNA TGTACCAGCAGCTTAGGGGCAGGCACAGATACGCAGTATTTT. This gives the protein CTSSLGAGTDTQYF. Variable domain in full (rest from reference TRBV7-3 and TRBJ2-3): GAGVSQTPSNKVTEKGKYVELRCDPISGHTALYWYRQSLGQGPEFLIYFQGTGAADDSGLPNDRFFAVRPEGSVSTLKIQRTERGDSAVYLCTSSLGAGTDTQYFGPGTRLTVL.

This clonotype was recorded many times. The V gene is TRBV7-2, the J gene TRBJ2-5; no reliable D call. Germline lookup yields CDR1 SGHTA and CDR2 FQGNSA. This CDR3 contains 13 residues. V gave up 5 bases and J gave up 5 bases, with 12 bases separating them. CDR3 DNA sequence: TGTGCCAGCAGCCAACCGGGTTTGGAGACCCAGTACTTC. Protein product: CASSQPGLETQYF.

The rearrangement links TRBV7-2 to TRBJ2-1, with 11 positions matching TRBD2. Germline CDR1 and CDR2: SGHTA and FQGNSA. After removal of 5 bases from V and 4 bases from J, the junction contained 10 bases not matched to a gene. There are 17 residues in the CDR3. In DNA, the CDR3 is TGTGCCAGCAGCATCCCCGGGACTAGCGGAAATTACAATGAGCAGTTCTTC. The encoded protein is CASSIPGTSGNYNEQFF.

The rearrangement joins TRBV18 to TRBJ1-3, with D unresolved. V was cut by 6 bases and J by 0 bases, with 9 bases left in between. The CDR3 extends over 14 amino acids. The V gene's germline CDR1 is KGHSH and CDR2 LQKENI. CDR3 bases: TGTGCCAGCTCCCAAGAATACTCTGGAAACACCATATATTTT. The encoded protein is CASSQEYSGNTIYF.

The chain joins TRBV28 to TRBJ1-5, with TRBD1 matching 8 bases. V was pared by 5 bases and J by 5 bases, with 8 bases of the junction left unmatched. CDR1 is MDHEN and CDR2 is SYDVKM in the germline V gene. The CDR3 runs to 15 residues. The CDR3 DNA follows: TGTGCCAGCAGTCCTGGGGGGACAGGCGATCAGCCCCAGCATTTT. Translating it yields CASSPGGTGDQPQHF.

The chain joins TRBV7-3 to TRBJ2-2; TRBD2 aligns across 10 bases. The germline CDR1 and CDR2 sequences are SGHTA and FQGTGA. This CDR3 contains 18 residues. V lost 2 bases and J lost 1; bases outside the gene matches: 7. The CDR3 loop reads CASSLGLAGVRNTGELFF. The CDR3 region has the DNA TGTGCCAGCAGCTTAGGGCTAGCGGGAGTCAGGAACACCGGGGAGCTGTTTTTT.

V is TRBV20-1 and J is TRBJ1-5; no clear D gene. V gave up 6 bases and J gave up 3 bases, with 12 bases separating them. The CDR3 contains 13 residues. CDR1 and CDR2 from the germline V gene are DFQATT and SNEGSKA (reference sequence). In DNA, the CDR3 is TGCAGTGCCCCGGCTGACTTCAATCAGCCCCAGCATTTT. Translation: CSAPADFNQPQHF.

This clonotype turned up a few times. The chain joins TRBV5-1 to TRBJ2-1; 9 positions match TRBD2. The germline V gene encodes CDR1 SGHRS and CDR2 YFSETQ. This CDR3 has 16 residues. The V and J ends lost 4 bases and 3 bases, in that order; junction bases with no gene match: 8. CDR3 nucleotides: TGCGCCAGCAGCGCAAAAACTAGCGGGCACTACAATGAGCAGTTCTTC. Its translation is CASSAKTSGHYNEQFF.

This clonotype was found many times. The rearrangement uses TRBV5-1 and TRBJ1-4; TRBD1 matches 9 bases. V trimming: 4 bases; J trimming: 8 bases; junction bases outside the gene matches: 6. The CDR3 has 14 amino acids. Germline V CDR1 and CDR2: SGHRS, YFSETQ. The CDR3 loop reads CASSLGQGGEKLFF. The CDR3 nucleotides read TGCGCCAGCAGCCTGGGACAGGGAGGAGAAAAACTGTTTTTT.

The V and J genes are TRBV13 and TRBJ2-2; TRBD1 matches 8 bases. V lost 4 bases and J lost 1; bases outside the gene matches: 11. The CDR3 runs to 18 residues. CDR1 and CDR2 (germline): PRHDT, FYEKMQ (reference sequence). CDR3 residues: CASSSQGARWRNTGELFF. The CDR3 nucleotides read TGTGCCAGCAGCTCGCAGGGGGCGCGTTGGCGGAACACCGGGGAGCTGTTTTTT.

The CDR3 sequence: CASSSPKTYEQYF. CDR3 nucleotide sequence: TGTGCCAGCAGTTCTCCAAAAACCTACGAGCAGTACTTC. The chain recombines TRBV6-5 with TRBJ2-7; no reliable D call. CDR3 length equals 13 residues. V lost 4 bases and J 2 bases, leaving 9 bases between the germline ends. The germline V gene has CDR1 MNHEY and CDR2 SVGAGI.

This clonotype has at least ten counts. The rearrangement links TRBV11-2 to TRBJ2-3, with 11 positions matching TRBD1. Germline V CDR1 and CDR2: SGHAT, FQNNGV. This CDR3 has 15 residues. V was clipped by 7 bases and J by 3 bases; unmatched bases: 6. CDR3 protein: CASTFGDRGTDTQYF. CDR3 DNA sequence: TGTGCCAGCACCTTTGGGGACAGGGGGACAGATACGCAGTATTTT.

J is TRBJ2-5 and V is TRBV11-3; 15 nucleotides line up with TRBD2. CDR1 and CDR2 (germline): SGHNT, YENEEA. The length of the CDR3 is 19 residues. After removal of 5 bases from V and 0 bases from J, the junction contained 10 bases not matched to a gene. The CDR3 bases are TGTGCCAGCAGCCCGGGACTAGCGGGAGGACCACGACACCAAGAGACCCAGTACTTC. Translation: CASSPGLAGGPRHQETQYF.

The rearrangement links TRBV6-5 to TRBJ2-5, with 7 bases fitting TRBD1. The V and J ends lost 6 bases and 1 base, in that order; junction bases with no gene match: 5. The germline V gene has CDR1 MNHEY and CDR2 SVGAGI. The CDR3 length is 14 residues. The CDR3 nucleotides read TGTGCCAGCAGAGAGGCAGGGGGCCAAGAGACCCAGTACTTC. Its translation: CASREAGGQETQYF.

Ten or more counts support this clonotype. The chain couples TRBV10-3 to TRBJ2-1, with TRBD2 identical over 10 bases. Germline lookup yields CDR1 ENHRY and CDR2 SYGVKD. Trimming took 4 bases from V and 2 from J; bases not matched to a gene: 20. This CDR3 is built from 21 residues. Here the CDR3 reads CAISGGTTGGRAGGPYNEQFF. CDR3 nucleotide sequence: TGTGCCATCAGTGGCGGCACTACAGGGGGACGAGCGGGAGGGCCCTACAATGAGCAGTTCTTC.

V is TRBV11-2 and J is TRBJ2-1, with D unclear. From germline, CDR1 is SGHAT and CDR2 FQNNGV. V lost 5 bases to trimming and J lost 11 bases, with 22 bases between them. This CDR3 comprises 15 residues. The CDR3 DNA follows: TGTGCCAGCAGCGCCCGTCGAGGTATTAAGAGGAAGCAGTTCTTC. Translation gives CASSARRGIKRKQFF.

This clonotype has at least ten counts. CDR3 region: CASSYSFQGVNTEAFF. The CDR3 DNA sequence: TGTGCCAGCAGTTACTCCTTTCAGGGGGTGAACACTGAAGCTTTCTTT. The chain is built from TRBV6-6 and TRBJ1-1, with TRBD1 identical over 7 bases. The CDR3 is made up of 16 amino acids. Unmatched junction bases numbered 4, after V lost 0 bases and J lost 0 bases. Per germline, CDR1 MNHNY and CDR2 SVGAGI (reference sequence).